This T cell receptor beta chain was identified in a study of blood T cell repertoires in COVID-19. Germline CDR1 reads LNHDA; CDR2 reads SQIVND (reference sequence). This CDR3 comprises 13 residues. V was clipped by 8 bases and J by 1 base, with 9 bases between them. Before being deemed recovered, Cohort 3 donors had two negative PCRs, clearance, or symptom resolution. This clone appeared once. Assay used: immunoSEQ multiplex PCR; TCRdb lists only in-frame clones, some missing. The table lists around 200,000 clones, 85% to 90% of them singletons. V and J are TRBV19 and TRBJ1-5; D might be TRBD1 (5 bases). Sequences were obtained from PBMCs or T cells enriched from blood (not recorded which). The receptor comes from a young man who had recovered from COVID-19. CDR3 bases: TGTGCCAGTGGGGGACTCAGCAATCAGCCCCAGCATTTT. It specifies CASGGLSNQPQHF. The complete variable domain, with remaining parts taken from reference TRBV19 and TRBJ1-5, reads DGGITQSPKYLFRKEGQNVTLSCEQNLNHDAMYWYRQDPGQGLRLIYYSQIVNDFQKGDIAEGYSVSREKKESFPLTVTSAQKNPTAFYLCASGGLSNQPQHFGDGTRLSIL.